A single sample is the source of the 8 T cell receptor beta chains below, sequenced in a study of blood T cells in healthy people across ages. Primed by a sample-barcoded 5' primer and a J-beta primer mix, a second PCR proceeded for about 6 to 12 cycles. TCRdb analysed the 5' RACE reads with MiXCR anew, one entry per CDR3 protein. The sample yields around 1,900,000 distinct CDR3 sequences, 39% seen once. The sequenced sample was blood. These receptor sequences come from a human donor in good health.

The J gene is TRBJ2-2, the V gene TRBV5-1; possibly TRBD1 for D (5 bases). The germline CDR1 and CDR2 sequences are SGHRS and YFSETQ. This CDR3 spans 13 amino acids. The germline V and J ends were trimmed by 6 bases and 13 bases, with 19 bases remaining between them. CDR3 residues: CASNYQGPDVLFF. Here the CDR3 DNA reads TGCGCCAGCAACTATCAGGGCCCTGATGTGCTGTTTTTT. Filled out from reference TRBV5-1 and TRBJ2-2, the complete variable domain reads KAGVTQTPRYLIKTRGQQVTLSCSPISGHRSVSWYQQTPGQGLQFLFEYFSETQRNKGNFPGRFSGRQFSNSRSEMNVSTLELGDSALYLCASNYQGPDVLFFGEGSRLTVL.

The chain employs TRBV28 and TRBJ1-1; tentative D call: TRBD1 (6 bases). Germline CDR1 reads MDHEN; CDR2 reads SYDVKM. The CDR3 loop spans 12 amino acids. V lost 6 bases to trimming and J lost 7 bases, with 12 bases between them. Written as DNA, the CDR3 is TGTGCCAGCAGGGCCACAGGGAATGAAGCTTTCTTT. Amino acid sequence: CASRATGNEAFF.

There are a few counts of this clonotype. The genes are TRBV6-6 and TRBJ2-7; the D gene is possibly TRBD2 (6 bases). This CDR3 has 14 residues. V lost 2 bases, J lost 0 bases, and 8 bases lay in between. CDR1 is MNHNY and CDR2 is SVGAGI in the germline V gene (reference sequence). In DNA form, the CDR3 reads TGTGCCAGCAGTTACGGACTAACCTCCTACGAGCAGTACTTC. This codes for CASSYGLTSYEQYF.

The chain recombines TRBV7-8 with TRBJ2-7; TRBD2 is a possible D gene (6 bases). From germline, CDR1 is SGHVS and CDR2 FQNEAQ. CDR3 size: 15 residues. V lost 5 bases and J lost 5, with 19 bases in between. CDR3 region: CASSQPGLPSNEQYF. CDR3 sequence (DNA): TGTGCCAGCAGCCAACCGGGACTTCCAAGTAACGAGCAGTACTTC.

The rearrangement links TRBV19 to TRBJ1-2; TRBD1 is a possible D gene (5 bases). Germline V gene lookup returns CDR1 LNHDA and CDR2 SQIVND (reference sequence). V gave up 6 bases and J gave up 7 bases, with 12 bases separating them. The CDR3 is 12 residues long. The CDR3 DNA is TGTGCCAGTAGAGACAGACCGTTTGGCTACACCTTC. This codes for CASRDRPFGYTF. Complete variable domain (other parts from reference TRBV19 and TRBJ1-2): DGGITQSPKYLFRKEGQNVTLSCEQNLNHDAMYWYRQDPGQGLRLIYYSQIVNDFQKGDIAEGYSVSREKKESFPLTVTSAQKNPTAFYLCASRDRPFGYTFGSGTRLTVV.

The chain recombines TRBV6-5 with TRBJ2-3; D tentatively fits TRBD1 or TRBD2 (5 bases each). Looked up from germline, CDR1 is MNHEY and CDR2 is SVGAGI. This CDR3 is built from 15 residues. Trimming left V 6 bases short and J 2 bases short, with 15 bases between. The CDR3 DNA sequence: TGTGCCAGCAGCCCAGGGACCTTACCCACAGATACGCAGTATTTT. This codes for CASSPGTLPTDTQYF.

V is TRBV7-2 and J is TRBJ1-6; TRBD1 might be the D (6 bases). The CDR3 consists of 14 residues. The germline V and J ends were trimmed by 5 bases and 11 bases, with 16 bases remaining between them. In germline, CDR1 is SGHTA, CDR2 FQGNSA. The CDR3, as DNA: TGTGCCAGCAGCCAGGGGACCTCTGGCACACCCCTCCACTTT. Protein sequence: CASSQGTSGTPLHF. Using reference TRBV7-2 and TRBJ1-6 for the parts outside the CDR3, the full variable domain is GAGVSQSPSNKVTEKGKDVELRCDPISGHTALYWYRQSLGQGLEFLIYFQGNSAPDKSGLPSDRFSAERTGGSVSTLTIQRTQQEDSAVYLCASSQGTSGTPLHFGNGTRLTVT.

This clonotype was seen more than once but under ten times. The chain links TRBV12-3 or TRBV12-4 to TRBJ2-5; 11 positions match TRBD1. The CDR3 sequence is 16 residues long. With 4 bases clipped from V and 3 bases from J, the junction kept 7 bases outside the gene matches. The CDR3 bases are TGTGCCAGCAGTTCTCCGGGGACAGGGGGGAAAGAGACCCAGTACTTC. Translated, it gives CASSSPGTGGKETQYF.